The 11 T cell receptor beta chains below come from one sample, sequenced in a study of blood T cell repertoires in COVID-19. The table came from immunoSEQ multiplex PCR; TCRdb's copy has only in-frame clones and leaves some out. The table has approximately 230,000 clones, 88% seen once. The sequenced sample consisted of PBMCs or T cells enriched from blood (not recorded which). These receptors all come from a woman aged 50 to 65 with acute COVID-19.

The CDR3 is CASTPGGYEQYF. For the CDR3, the DNA is TGTGCCAGCACCCCAGGGGGGTACGAGCAGTACTTC. The chain joins TRBV7-2 to TRBJ2-7; tentative D call: TRBD1 (7 bases). Germline values: CDR1 SGHTA, CDR2 FQGNSA. The CDR3 is made up of 12 amino acids. V was pared by 7 bases and J by 4 bases, with 11 bases between.

This rearrangement joins TRBV2 to TRBJ2-5; 10 bases fit TRBD2. The J segment lost 1 base and the V segment lost 9 bases, leaving 5 bases of the junction unmatched. The CDR3 length is 14 residues. CDR1 and CDR2 (germline): SNHLY, FYNNEI. The DNA of the CDR3 is TGTGCCAGTGGACTAGCGGATTTCCAAGAGACCCAGTACTTC. It is translated as CASGLADFQETQYF.

The V call is TRBV4-1, the J call TRBJ1-5; no clear D gene. In germline, CDR1 is MGHRA, CDR2 YSYEKL. V lost 1 base to trimming and J lost 0 bases, with 7 bases between them. CDR3 length: 15 amino acids. The CDR3 DNA is TGCGCCAGCAGCCAAGCGCGAGATAGCAATCAGCCCCAGCATTTT. It is translated as CASSQARDSNQPQHF.

The chain joins TRBV23-1 to TRBJ2-7, with unresolved D. TRBV23-1 is designated an ORF whose function remains uncertain. There are 13 residues in the CDR3. Trimming took off 2 bases at V and 5 bases at J, with 10 bases between the two ends. CDR3 in DNA: TGCGCCAGCAGTCAACCCGTAAAGCACGAGCAGTACTTC. The encoded protein is CASSQPVKHEQYF.

The chain links TRBV9 to TRBJ2-1; 14 bases line up with TRBD2. V trimming: 3 bases; J trimming: 4 bases; junction bases outside the gene matches: 12. This CDR3 is 19 amino acids long. CDR1 is SGDLS, CDR2 YYNGEE, per germline. CDR3 bases: TGTGCCAGCAGCGGAGGGCCGGGACTAGCGGGAGTGAGGTACAATGAGCAGTTCTTC. The encoded protein is CASSGGPGLAGVRYNEQFF.

On this clone: This sample includes further DNA sequences coding for the same CDR3. The rearrangement uses TRBV9 and TRBJ1-3; unclear D gene. Deletions cut 0 bases from V and 0 bases from J, with 4 bases between. This CDR3 comprises 14 residues. The germline gives CDR1 SGDLS, CDR2 YYNGEE. The CDR3 DNA follows: TGTGCCAGCAGCGTAGCGAGCTCTGGAAACACCATATATTTT. It translates to CASSVASSGNTIYF. Full variable domain (outside the CDR3, taken from reference TRBV9 and TRBJ1-3): DSGVTQTPKHLITATGQRVTLRCSPRSGDLSVYWYQQSLDQGLQFLIQYYNGEERAKGNILERFSAQQFPDLHSELNLSSLELGDSALYFCASSVASSGNTIYFGEGSWLTVV.

The chain couples TRBV19 to TRBJ2-1; 7 bases align to TRBD2. With 9 bases clipped from V and 7 bases from J, the junction kept 12 bases outside the gene matches. The CDR3 contains 14 residues. Per germline, CDR1 LNHDA and CDR2 SQIVND (reference sequence). CDR3 loop: CASRWGGVGNEQFF. The CDR3 DNA is TGTGCCAGCCGGTGGGGGGGAGTAGGTAATGAGCAGTTCTTC.

This chain links TRBV4-2 with TRBJ2-3; 9 bases align to TRBD2. The V and J ends lost 2 bases and 0 bases, in that order; junction bases with no gene match: 9. The CDR3 is 18 amino acids. In germline, CDR1 is LGHNA, CDR2 YNFKEQ. This CDR3 is CASSQWRGTSGSTDTQYF. CDR3 sequence (DNA): TGTGCCAGCAGCCAATGGCGAGGAACTAGCGGGAGCACAGATACGCAGTATTTT.

This clone was seen once. CDR3 residues: CASSPGQGVYQPQHF. In nucleotides, the CDR3 is TGTGCCAGCAGTCCAGGACAGGGGGTCTATCAGCCCCAGCATTTT. The chain is built from TRBV28 and TRBJ1-5, with 10 bases matching TRBD1. V shed 5 bases, J shed 5 bases, and the junction held 6 bases outside the gene matches. Germline V gives CDR1 MDHEN, CDR2 SYDVKM. This CDR3 is built from 15 residues. Using reference TRBV28 and TRBJ1-5 for the parts outside the CDR3, the full variable domain is DVKVTQSSRYLVKRTGEKVFLECVQDMDHENMFWYRQDPGLGLRLIYFSYDVKMKEKGDIPEGYSVSREKKERFSLILESASTNQTSMYLCASSPGQGVYQPQHFGDGTRLSIL.

V and J are TRBV6-6 and TRBJ1-1; the D gene is possibly TRBD1 (6 bases). Trimming took off 2 bases at V and 1 base at J, with 11 bases between the two ends. CDR3 length: 15 amino acids. Germline V gene sequence: CDR1 MNHNY, CDR2 SVGAGI (reference sequence). The CDR3 DNA reads as TGTGCCAGCAGTTACACCGGGACACCGAACACTGAAGCTTTCTTT. It codes for CASSYTGTPNTEAFF.

V and J are TRBV19 and TRBJ2-1, with 8 bases identical to TRBD2. V dropped 5 bases and J dropped 4; count of bases not matched to a gene: 10. The CDR3 length is 16 residues. The V gene's germline CDR1 is LNHDA and CDR2 SQIVND (reference sequence). The CDR3 region has the DNA TGTGCCAGTAGTGTCGGACTAGCTTTAGGATACAATGAGCAGTTCTTC. This translates into CASSVGLALGYNEQFF.